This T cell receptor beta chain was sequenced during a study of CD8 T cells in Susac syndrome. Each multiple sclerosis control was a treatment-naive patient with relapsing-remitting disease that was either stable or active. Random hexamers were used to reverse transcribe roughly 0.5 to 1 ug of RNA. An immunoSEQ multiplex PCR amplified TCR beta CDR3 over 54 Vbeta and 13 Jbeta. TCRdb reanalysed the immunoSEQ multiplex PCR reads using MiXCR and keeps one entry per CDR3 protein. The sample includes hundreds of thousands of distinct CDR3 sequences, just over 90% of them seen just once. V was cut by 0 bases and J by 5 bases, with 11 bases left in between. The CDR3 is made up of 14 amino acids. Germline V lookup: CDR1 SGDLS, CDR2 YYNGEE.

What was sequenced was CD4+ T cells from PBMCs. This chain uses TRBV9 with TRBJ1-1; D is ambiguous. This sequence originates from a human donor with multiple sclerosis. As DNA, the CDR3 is TGTGCCAGCAGCGTAGATGGAGGCGGGACTGAAGCTTTCTTT. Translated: CASSVDGGGTEAFF.